This T cell receptor (beta chain) was identified in a study of blood T cell repertoires in COVID-19. Overall study: The study drew acute and convalescent COVID-19 samples from the United States, Italy and Spain. The cDNA or gDNA used as material had been derived from T cells, B-cell-depleted T cells, or PBMCs.

The CDR3 is 14 amino acids. The V and J ends lost 4 bases and 7 bases, in that order; junction bases with no gene match: 5. CDR1 is KGHDR, CDR2 SFDVKD, per germline. Original methodology: Amplified reference gene primers provided the basis for estimating nucleated cell counts. This table comes from immunoSEQ multiplex PCR, and its TCRdb copy is limited to in-frame clones, with some not included. That table gives V, J and clone size, and the DNA gave D and trimming. Of 400,000 to 550,000 clones listed, 75% to 90% are singletons. The receptor comes from a woman aged 30 to 39 with acute or convalescent COVID-19. V gene TRBV24-1 combines with J gene TRBJ2-1; 8 bases line up with TRBD1. Input material: peripheral blood. Here the CDR3 reads CATSDQGARNEQFF. As DNA, the CDR3 is TGTGCCACCAGTGACCAGGGGGCGCGGAATGAGCAGTTCTTC.